The 2 T cell receptor beta chains in this list originate from one sample, sequenced in a study of cytomegalovirus exposure and HLA in healthy donors. With 60 Vbeta and 13 Jbeta primers, the PCR was carried out. Profiling relied on immunoSEQ multiplex PCR, and the TCRdb table lists in-frame clones only, not all of them. There are fewer than 150,000 clones in the sample, with roughly 2% held by the top ten. Sequencing was done on a sample of PBMCs. The receptors were sampled from a woman aged 55-75 years in good health and CMV-seronegative.

The chain has TRBV5-1 and TRBJ2-7, with D uncertain. Deletions cut 4 bases from V and 0 bases from J, with 11 bases between. Germline values: CDR1 SGHRS, CDR2 YFSETQ. This CDR3 is 14 amino acids long. CDR3 sequence reads: CASSLSTGSYEQYF. CDR3 coding DNA: TGCGCCAGCAGCCTGTCGACTGGCTCCTACGAGCAGTACTTC.

The chain employs TRBV2 and TRBJ2-5; TRBD2 matches at 15 bases. Matching the DNA end better, TRBJ2-7 makes the J call doubtful. This CDR3 has 14 amino acids. CDR1 is SNHLY, CDR2 FYNNEI, per germline. CDR3 sequence reads: CASREGLAGGEQYF. Here the CDR3 DNA reads TGTGCCAGCAGAGAGGGACTAGCGGGAGGCGAGCAGTACTTC.